Below are 25 T cell receptor beta chains sequenced from a single sample in a study of early T cells in non-severe SARS-CoV-2 infection. TCRdb re-called the 5' RACE reads through MiXCR, storing one row per CDR3 protein. Seen here are under 70,000 distinct CDR3 sequences, roughly 7.1% observed once, and the top ten hold about 10%. The sequencing here drew on whole blood, taken at baseline. Receptors were obtained from an adult who was a healthcare worker with PCR-confirmed SARS-CoV-2 infection or an uninfected control (not recorded which).

In this sample, this clonotype turned up many times. The V and J genes are TRBV6-2 or TRBV6-3 and TRBJ1-1, with 9 nucleotides matching TRBD1. This CDR3 is built from 14 residues. Germline CDR1 MNHEY, CDR2 SVGEGT. V lost 0 bases to trimming and J lost 4 bases; unmatched junction nucleotides: 0. The CDR3 is CASSYSGQGTEAFF. CDR3 sequence (DNA): TGTGCCAGCAGTTACTCGGGACAGGGCACTGAAGCTTTCTTT.

V and J are TRBV12-3 or TRBV12-4 and TRBJ2-1; 8 bases line up with TRBD1. V shed 5 bases, J shed 9 bases, and the junction held 3 bases outside the gene matches. This CDR3 is built from 12 residues. The CDR3 region is CASSPGGIEQFF. The CDR3 DNA follows: TGTGCCAGCAGTCCAGGGGGCATTGAGCAGTTCTTC.

In its sample, this clonotype was seen many times. The chain recombines TRBV5-1 with TRBJ1-2, with D maybe TRBD1 (6 bases). Germline V gene data show CDR1 as SGHRS and CDR2 as YFSETQ. Trimming took 5 bases from V and 5 from J, leaving 13 bases between them. The CDR3 totals 13 residues. The CDR3 spells CASRPGQLYGYTF. DNA of the CDR3: TGCGCCAGCAGGCCCGGACAGCTATATGGCTACACCTTC.

V gene TRBV20-1 combines with J gene TRBJ2-7, with 7 positions matching TRBD2. The germline V gene encodes CDR1 DFQATT and CDR2 SNEGSKA (reference sequence). V lost 1 base and J lost 5; bases outside the gene matches: 8. This CDR3 region has 14 residues. DNA of the CDR3: TGCAGTGCTAGAGGAGGGCGGGAGTGGGACGAGCAGTACTTC. Its translation: CSARGGREWDEQYF.

This clonotype was recorded at least ten times. V gene TRBV6-2 or TRBV6-3 combines with J gene TRBJ2-2, with 11 bases fitting TRBD2. Per the germline V gene, CDR1 is MNHEY and CDR2 is SVGEGT. V lost 1 base to trimming and J lost 1 base; unmatched junction nucleotides: 2. There are 17 residues in the CDR3. CDR3 residues: CASSYLTSGENTGELFF. DNA for the CDR3: TGTGCCAGCAGTTACTTGACTAGCGGGGAGAACACCGGGGAGCTGTTTTTT.

There are a few counts of this clonotype. V gene TRBV28 combines with J gene TRBJ2-5; a possible D gene is TRBD2 (6 bases). Deletions cut 1 base from V and 3 bases from J, with 9 bases between. The CDR3 extends over 14 amino acids. Germline CDR1 is MDHEN and CDR2 is SYDVKM. The CDR3 sequence is CASSLFPGEETQYF. The CDR3 DNA reads TGTGCCAGCAGTTTATTTCCGGGGGAAGAGACCCAGTACTTC.

The chain joins TRBV19 to TRBJ2-5; a possible D gene is TRBD1 (7 bases). V gave up 7 bases and J gave up 2 bases, with 14 bases separating them. This CDR3 is 14 amino acids long. CDR1 is LNHDA, CDR2 SQIVND, per germline (reference sequence). The CDR3 loop is CASMGGQKQETQYF. For the CDR3, the DNA is TGTGCCAGTATGGGGGGACAGAAACAAGAGACCCAGTACTTC.

For this clonotype: A much larger clone lies one base from this, so it may be a read error. The rearrangement links TRBV6-5 to TRBJ2-7, with TRBD1 matching 9 bases. Trimming at V came to 6 bases and at J to 5 bases, leaving 2 bases not matched to a gene. The CDR3 sequence is 12 residues long. CDR1 MNHEY and CDR2 SVGAGI come from the germline V gene. This chain's CDR3 is CASSGTGNEQYF. DNA for the CDR3: TGTGCCAGCAGCGGGACAGGGAACGAGCAGTACTTC.

This clonotype has a count of ten or more. This chain links TRBV12-5 with TRBJ2-1; no clear D. The germline gives CDR1 LGHNT, CDR2 FRNRAP. V was shortened by 2 bases and J by 8 bases, with 7 bases between the two germline ends. This CDR3 region has 12 residues. Written as DNA, the CDR3 is TGTGCTAGTGGTTTGTCCCCGGATGAGCAGTTCTTC. Translating gives CASGLSPDEQFF.

This clonotype was found many times. The chain uses TRBV20-1 and TRBJ2-7; D gene unclear. The CDR3 contains 15 residues. Trimming cost V 1 base and J 3 bases, with 16 bases left between them. The germline V gene has CDR1 DFQATT and CDR2 SNEGSKA (reference sequence). The CDR3 loop reads CSARGAERSSYEQYF. The CDR3 coding sequence is TGCAGTGCTAGAGGTGCTGAGAGGTCAAGCTACGAGCAGTACTTC.

This clonotype was counted many times. CDR3 loop: CASSFKGLAGSNEQFF. As DNA, the CDR3 is TGTGCCAGCAGTTTTAAAGGACTAGCGGGATCCAATGAGCAGTTCTTC. The chain recombines TRBV5-4 with TRBJ2-1; 12 nucleotides agree with TRBD2. After removal of 5 bases from V and 6 bases from J, the junction contained 9 bases not matched to a gene. Germline assignment: CDR1 SGHNT and CDR2 YYREEE (reference sequence). The CDR3 consists of 16 residues.

This clonotype was detected many times. This chain connects TRBV7-8 to TRBJ2-7; possible D gene TRBD1, 5 bases. CDR3 size: 13 residues. From germline, CDR1 is SGHVS and CDR2 FQNEAQ. V gave up 0 bases and J gave up 3 bases, with 6 bases separating them. CDR3 sequence: CASSLARDYEQYF. The DNA of the CDR3 is TGTGCCAGCAGCTTAGCCAGGGACTACGAGCAGTACTTC.

By share of the sample, this clonotype is medium-sized. Sequence at one end of the junction differs from germline and may be a read error. The chain recombines TRBV12-3 or TRBV12-4 with TRBJ1-6; maybe TRBD1 (5 bases). The CDR3 is 15 amino acids. CDR3 DNA sequence: TGTGCCAGTAGTTCCGGCGGGGCTGTATACTCACCCCTCCACTTT. Translation gives CASSSGGAVYSPLHF.

This chain links TRBV4-1 with TRBJ2-6, with D uncertain. V was cut by 1 base and J by 5 bases, with 3 bases left in between. The CDR3 spans 13 residues. Germline V gene sequence: CDR1 MGHRA, CDR2 YSYEKL. In nucleotides, the CDR3 is TGCGCCAGCAGCCAAGCAAGGGCCAACGTCCTGACTTTC. This codes for CASSQARANVLTF.

This sequence joins TRBV7-9 and TRBJ2-7, with 8 positions matching TRBD2. There are 14 residues in the CDR3. V lost 4 bases to trimming and J lost 5 bases; unmatched junction nucleotides: 7. Germline V lookup: CDR1 SEHNR, CDR2 FQNEAQ (reference sequence). Here the CDR3 DNA reads TGTGCCAGCAGCTCGGAGCGGGAGCGGCACGAGCAGTACTTC. Encoded protein: CASSSERERHEQYF.

V is TRBV4-1 and J is TRBJ2-7; D is ambiguous. The ends were cut back, 4 bases at V and 2 bases at J, with 21 bases in the middle. Germline V gives CDR1 MGHRA, CDR2 YSYEKL. CDR3 length equals 17 residues. This CDR3 is CASSPDPGQSSPYEQYF. Here the CDR3 DNA reads TGCGCCAGCAGCCCCGATCCTGGGCAATCTTCCCCCTACGAGCAGTACTTC.

In this sample, this clonotype turned up many times. The rearrangement links TRBV4-1 to TRBJ2-1; 8 nucleotides align to TRBD1. The CDR3 loop spans 15 amino acids. Germline assignment: CDR1 MGHRA and CDR2 YSYEKL. V dropped 2 bases and J dropped 7; count of bases not matched to a gene: 7. The CDR3 sequence: CASSQFETGVNEQFF. CDR3 in DNA: TGCGCCAGCAGCCAATTCGAGACAGGGGTAAATGAGCAGTTCTTC.

This clonotype has only a few counts. The rearrangement uses TRBV5-4 and TRBJ2-7, with no clear D. The germline V gene encodes CDR1 SGHNT and CDR2 YYREEE (reference sequence). Between the trimmed V and J ends, which lost 2 bases and 3 bases, there was a span of 6 bases. The CDR3 runs 12 residues. The CDR3 nucleotides read TGTGCCAGCAGCTTAAAGGACTACGAGCAGTACTTC. This gives the protein CASSLKDYEQYF.

The V gene is TRBV7-9, the J gene TRBJ1-1, with TRBD1 identical over 7 bases. Germline values: CDR1 SEHNR, CDR2 FQNEAQ (reference sequence). The CDR3 length is 14 residues. With V trimmed by 3 bases and J by 1 base, 2 bases remained unmatched. The chain's CDR3 is CASSFNRGNTEAFF. For the CDR3, the DNA is TGTGCCAGCAGCTTCAACAGGGGGAACACTGAAGCTTTCTTT.

This clonotype occurred many times. V usage is TRBV7-2 and J usage is TRBJ2-7; 7 positions match TRBD1. CDR1 is SGHTA, CDR2 FQGNSA, per germline. Trimming cost V 3 bases and J 3 bases; bases outside gene matches: 5. The CDR3 consists of 14 residues. This chain's CDR3 is CASSFGDRVYEQYF. In nucleotides, the CDR3 is TGTGCCAGCAGCTTCGGCGACAGGGTCTACGAGCAGTACTTC.

The CDR3 loop reads CSAILAGYYNEQFF. CDR3 DNA: TGCAGTGCTATATTAGCGGGATACTACAATGAGCAGTTCTTC. V is TRBV20-1 and J is TRBJ2-1, with 8 bases aligning to TRBD2. This CDR3 region has 14 residues. V was clipped by 4 bases and J by 3 bases; unmatched bases: 5. The germline V gene encodes CDR1 DFQATT and CDR2 SNEGSKA (reference sequence).

The table lists this clonotype with a few counts. The rearrangement links TRBV7-3 to TRBJ2-1; no clear D. The V gene's germline CDR1 is SGHTA and CDR2 FQGTGA. The CDR3 has 15 amino acids. V shed 1 base and J shed 0 bases, with 7 bases lying between them. The CDR3, as DNA: TGTGCCAGCAGCTTAATCCCGAGCTCCTACAATGAGCAGTTCTTC. Amino acid sequence: CASSLIPSSYNEQFF.

This chain uses TRBV27 with TRBJ2-3; weak D call: TRBD2 (5 bases). The germline gives CDR1 MNHEY, CDR2 SMNVEV (reference sequence). This CDR3 spans 15 amino acids. V was shortened by 3 bases and J by 5 bases, with 15 bases between the two germline ends. The DNA of the CDR3 is TGTGCCAGCAGTTTTTTGGAGGTTGCGGGAGATACGCAGTATTTT. Translated, it gives CASSFLEVAGDTQYF.

This clonotype occurred a few times. CDR3 sequence reads: CASSEFGAVTDTQYF. The CDR3 DNA reads as TGTGCCAGCAGTGAATTTGGAGCGGTCACAGATACGCAGTATTTT. The rearrangement links TRBV25-1 to TRBJ2-3; D might be TRBD2 (5 bases). This CDR3 is built from 15 residues. Germline V CDR1 and CDR2: MGHDK, SYGVNS. V dropped 1 base and J dropped 2 bases, with 10 bases sitting between them.

This clonotype was seen a few times. The J gene is TRBJ2-3, the V gene TRBV18, with 11 bases identical to TRBD2. There are 16 residues in the CDR3. CDR1 KGHSH and CDR2 LQKENI come from the germline V gene. V gave up 3 bases and J gave up 1 base; unmatched junction bases: 3. The CDR3 sequence: CASSPPGLAGTDTQYF. DNA of the CDR3: TGTGCCAGCTCACCTCCGGGACTAGCGGGCACAGATACGCAGTATTTT.